These 3 T cell receptor beta chains share one sample of origin, sequenced in a study of blood T cell repertoires in COVID-19. Profiled with immunoSEQ multiplex PCR; TCRdb holds only in-frame clones, not every one. The table records about 39,000 clones, more than 80% of them present only once. The source material was peripheral blood. Receptor source: a man in his fifties or sixties with active or convalescent COVID-19.

The rearrangement links TRBV5-1 to TRBJ2-7, with 9 bases that match TRBD2. V lost 0 bases and J lost 0; bases outside the gene matches: 7. This CDR3 spans 17 amino acids. Per the germline V gene, CDR1 is SGHRS and CDR2 is YFSETQ. The CDR3 here is CASSLAPASGASYEQYF. CDR3 DNA sequence: TGCGCCAGCAGCTTGGCCCCTGCTAGCGGGGCCTCCTACGAGCAGTACTTC.

This clone was counted between two and nine times. This chain links TRBV5-6 with TRBJ2-7; D uncertain. This CDR3 comprises 13 residues. The germline V and J ends were trimmed by 4 bases and 4 bases, with 12 bases remaining between them. Germline CDR1 is SGHDT and CDR2 is YYEEEE. CDR3 nucleotide sequence: TGTGCCAGCAGCCGTTTACTCAATTACGAGCAGTACTTC. This translates into CASSRLLNYEQYF.

This chain uses TRBV28 with TRBJ1-2; a possible D gene is TRBD1 (6 bases). CDR3 length: 13 amino acids. Trimming took 8 bases from V and 4 from J, leaving 14 bases between them. Germline V lookup: CDR1 MDHEN, CDR2 SYDVKM. The CDR3 is CASGGGSGYGYTF. For the CDR3, the DNA is TGTGCCAGCGGGGGCGGGAGCGGCTATGGCTACACCTTC.